The clone carrying this TCR beta chain was counted between two and nine times. The data stem from a study of shared clonotypes between healthy human individuals. Deep-level running was used for the assay. Libraries were prepared by immunoSEQ multiplex PCR; TCRdb keeps only in-frame clonotypes and omits some of them. The sample yields some 200,000 clones, 50% to 80% seen once. This CDR3 is 12 amino acids long. The V gene end was trimmed by 4 bases and the J gene end by 8 bases; junction bases not matched to a gene: 6. The germline V gene encodes CDR1 GTSNPN and CDR2 SVGIG (reference sequence). Sequencing was done on a sample of memory CD4+ T cells sorted from blood. This sample's subset: CD45RA-negative fraction. The chain recombines TRBV30 with TRBJ1-2; 8 bases are shared with TRBD1. The TCR was taken from a young man in good health. The CDR3, as DNA: TGTGCCTGGACAGGGGGCGCGGGCGGCTACACCTTC. Translation: CAWTGGAGGYTF. Full variable domain (missing parts from reference TRBV30 and TRBJ1-2): SQTIHQWPATLVQPVGSPLSLECTVEGTSNPNLYWYRQAAGRGLQLLFYSVGIGQISSEVPQNLSASRPQDRQFILSSKKLLLSDSGFYLCAWTGGAGGYTFGSGTRLTVV.